This T cell receptor (beta chain) came from a study of T cell changes during pregnancy in multiple sclerosis (dated by TCRdb to the late 2010s). Background for the entire study: In women with multiple sclerosis, the researchers looked at how the T cell repertoire shifted as pregnancy progressed.

Details on this clone: No cognate antigen has been identified for it. No much larger clonotype is one base removed from it; base qualities were not supplied.

Library preparation used the immunoSEQ multiplex PCR assay. Sourced from immuneACCESS, this table was stored by TCRdb with only in-frame sequences that have V and J called. A share of the clones is absent; for the studies checked, an unresolved V gene accounts for under half, and the remainder has no known explanation. The sample records more than 90,000 clones, roughly 92% of which are singletons. The ten largest make up around 2% of the sample. This clonotype was obtained from a female donor with multiple sclerosis, enrolled in a pregnancy study. The input for sequencing was peripheral blood, taken after pregnancy.

The sequenced DNA: TGTGCCAGTAGTCTGGGACAGGAGCTCTCCTACGAGCAGTACTTC. This yields the protein CASSLGQELSYEQYF. Recombination joined TRBV19 with TRBJ2-7; the central 8 bases match TRBD1. CDR3 length: 15 amino acids, cysteine to phenylalanine. Only CDR3 DNA is held: 45 bases, read in frame from base 1. V ends up 5 bases short and J 0 bases short, with an unmatched junction base count of 6. CDR1 and CDR2 are drawn from the germline V gene (reference sequence): LNHDA, SQIVND.